Listed below are T cell receptor beta chains from one sample, sequenced in a study of radiation and T cells in renal cell carcinoma. Only in-frame clones appear in the TCRdb table, and some are missing; sequencing was by immunoSEQ multiplex PCR. The repertoire holds roughly 130,000 clones, with 70% to 90% as singletons. Material: blood, obtained from a patient whose treatment included radiotherapy and nephrectomy. The receptors stem from a woman between 50 and 59 years old with renal cell carcinoma. Both conserved end residues are part of each CDR3.

TRBV7-9	TRBJ2-3	CASSGTSGGAAGTDTQYF
TRBV6-5	TRBJ2-7	CASSSSGQAYEQYF
TRBV2	TRBJ2-7	CASSAGGLIYEQYF
TRBV30	TRBJ1-2	CAWTPGPNYGYTF
TRBV30	TRBJ1-2	CAWSGSIGYGYTF
TRBV18	TRBJ2-2	CASSRQGAEATGELFF
TRBV5-4	TRBJ1-1	CASSLGGAAGSVETEAFF
TRBV4-3	TRBJ1-2	CASSQDRGEGGYTF
TRBV6-5	TRBJ1-3	CASSLSGTGPGNTIYF
TRBV9	TRBJ2-5	CASSVGGLETQYF
TRBV7-6	TRBJ2-1	CASSSGTGYLEQFF
TRBV9	TRBJ2-5	CASSVGAGAGETQYF
TRBV30	TRBJ1-2	CAWGGQGGGYTF
TRBV13	TRBJ2-2	CASSLAGLGGELFF
TRBV29-1	TRBJ2-7	CSVHRGTYEQYF
TRBV9	TRBJ1-6	CASSAAASKGQGASPLHF
TRBV19	TRBJ1-6	CASSPGYNSPLHF
TRBV2	TRBJ2-5	CASSVGAGETQYF
TRBV7-2	TRBJ2-1	CASSLVAGGKNEQFF
TRBV4-2	TRBJ2-7	CASSQEWTGFKQYF
TRBV19	TRBJ1-4	CASRSTSDRIVEKLFF
TRBV6-5	TRBJ1-5	CASSRQTPNHSSQHF
TRBV11-2	TRBJ2-7	CASSFWVSGDYEQYF
TRBV4-1	TRBJ1-1	CASSQYREGTEAFF
TRBV7-2	TRBJ1-1	CASRLGPGAVNTEAFF
TRBV6-1	TRBJ2-7	CASSEDPLSYEQYF
TRBV7-2	TRBJ1-2	CASSLDLVVSYGYTF
TRBV4-1	TRBJ2-3	CASSQPGTGEDTQYF
TRBV5-1	TRBJ2-1	CASRSPGQGSNEQFF
TRBV19	TRBJ1-5	CASSGNGQGLSQPQHF
TRBV7-9	TRBJ1-5	CASSLGGYSNQPQHF
TRBV6-1	TRBJ1-3	CASSARRQEDTIYF
TRBV19	TRBJ1-6	CASSISRDRVNSPLHF
TRBV7-5	TRBJ2-1	CARSSGTSPNEQFF
TRBV5-1	TRBJ1-4	CASSLAGNQGANEKLFF
TRBV18	TRBJ1-5	CASSPRDSPPYQPQHF
TRBV4-3	TRBJ1-3	CASSQTGGLNSGNTIYF
TRBV9	TRBJ1-2	CASSSRDRENYGYTF
TRBV10-2	TRBJ2-1	CASRDAGGRYNEQFF
TRBV7-8	TRBJ2-1	CASSLASGGPRNEQFF
TRBV7-9	TRBJ1-2	CASSLAGQASGFGYTF
TRBV11-2	TRBJ2-4	CASSLVGGSNIQYF
TRBV11-1	TRBJ1-1	CASSLSLNTEAFF
TRBV29-1	TRBJ2-5	CSFGTQQETQYF
TRBV9	TRBJ1-1	CASSVLDGTMNTEAFF
TRBV18	TRBJ2-3	CASSPWWGRSTDTQYF
TRBV6-6	TRBJ2-7	CASSYSTSGSSYEQYF
TRBV4-1	TRBJ1-3	CASRYRDSGNTIYF
TRBV6-4	TRBJ2-3	CASSDGGTQGTDTQYF
TRBV4-3	TRBJ2-7	CASSQDRPSGGAYEQYF
TRBV30	TRBJ2-1	CAWRRLAGAYNEQFF
TRBV19	TRBJ2-7	CASSRGDSRHEQYF
TRBV7-9	TRBJ2-5	CASSLTGTGETQYF
TRBV18	TRBJ1-5	CASSPGAGVSNQPQHF
TRBV6-5	TRBJ2-7	CASSYSLRGGYEQYF
TRBV5-6	TRBJ2-1	CASSSDRRGPNEQFF
TRBV5-6	TRBJ2-1	CASRPTRDGDNEQFF
TRBV5-5	TRBJ2-7	CASSFGLYEQYF